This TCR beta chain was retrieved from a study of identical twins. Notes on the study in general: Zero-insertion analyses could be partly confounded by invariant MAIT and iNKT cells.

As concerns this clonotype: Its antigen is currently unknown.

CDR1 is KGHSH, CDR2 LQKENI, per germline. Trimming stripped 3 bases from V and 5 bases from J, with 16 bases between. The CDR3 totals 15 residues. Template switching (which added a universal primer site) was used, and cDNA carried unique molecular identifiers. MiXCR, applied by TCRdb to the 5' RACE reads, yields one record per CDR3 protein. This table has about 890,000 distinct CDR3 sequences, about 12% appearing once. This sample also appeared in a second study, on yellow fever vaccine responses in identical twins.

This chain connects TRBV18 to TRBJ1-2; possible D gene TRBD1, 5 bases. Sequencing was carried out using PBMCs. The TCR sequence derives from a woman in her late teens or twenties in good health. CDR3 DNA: TGTGCCAGCTCACCGTCTGGGGGGTGGAAGTATGGCTACACCTTC. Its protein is CASSPSGGWKYGYTF.